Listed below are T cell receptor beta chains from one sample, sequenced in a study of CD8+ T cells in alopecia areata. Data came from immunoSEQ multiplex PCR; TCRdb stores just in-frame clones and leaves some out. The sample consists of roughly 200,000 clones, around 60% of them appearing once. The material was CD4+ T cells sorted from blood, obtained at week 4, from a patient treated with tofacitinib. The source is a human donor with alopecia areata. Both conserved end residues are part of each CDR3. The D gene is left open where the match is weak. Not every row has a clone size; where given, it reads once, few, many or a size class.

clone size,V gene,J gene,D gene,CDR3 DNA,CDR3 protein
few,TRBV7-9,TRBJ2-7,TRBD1,TGTGCCAGCAGCCCACGGGACAGAGCCTACGAGCAGTACTTC,CASSPRDRAYEQYF
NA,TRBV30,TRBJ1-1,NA,TGTGCCGGGGCCCGGGCAGGCCCTGAAGCTTTCTTT,CAGARAGPEAFF
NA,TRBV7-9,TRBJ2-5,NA,TGTGCCAGCAGCTCATGGACAGTGCAAGAGACCCAGTACTTC,CASSSWTVQETQYF
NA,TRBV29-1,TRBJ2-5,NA,TGCAGCGGCCGGGGTGCTCGGGGAGAGACCCAGTACTTC,CSGRGARGETQYF
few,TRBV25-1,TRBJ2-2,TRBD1,TGTGCCAGCAGTGAGACAGGGATCCTACCTACGGGGGAGCTGTTTTTT,CASSETGILPTGELFF
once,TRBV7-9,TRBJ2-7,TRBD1,TGTGCCAGCAGCTTAGATGTCCGGACAGGGGCCGAGCAGTACTTC,CASSLDVRTGAEQYF
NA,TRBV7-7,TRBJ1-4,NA,TGTGCTAGCGGCCCCGGAGGGGATGGGGAAAAACTGTTTTTT,CASGPGGDGEKLFF
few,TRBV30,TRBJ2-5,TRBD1,TGTGCCTGGGCCCGCCCGGACAGGGTTGGAGAGACCCAGTACTTC,CAWARPDRVGETQYF
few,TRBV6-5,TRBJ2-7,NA,TGTGCCAGCAGCTACGGAGCGGGCGAGCAGTACTTC,CASSYGAGEQYF
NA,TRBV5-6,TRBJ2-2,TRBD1,TGTGCCAGCAGCTTGGCCTTGGGGACAGGGGACACCGGGGAGCTGTTTTTT,CASSLALGTGDTGELFF
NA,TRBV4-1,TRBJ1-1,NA,TGCGCCAGCAGCCAGGTAATTCGGAACACTGAAGCTTTCTTT,CASSQVIRNTEAFF
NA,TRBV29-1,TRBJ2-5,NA,TGCAGCGTTGTGCTCCTTGGGGAGACCCAGTACTTC,CSVVLLGETQYF
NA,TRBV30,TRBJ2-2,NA,TGTGCCTGGAGTGTAATAGGTCTGACGGAGCTGTTTTTT,CAWSVIGLTELFF
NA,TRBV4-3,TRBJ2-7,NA,TGCGCCAGCAGCCAAGATGCAGTTTCAAGGACTTGGGAGCAGTACTTC,CASSQDAVSRTWEQYF
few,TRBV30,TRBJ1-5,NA,TGTGCCTGGAGAGGCCACTTTAATCAGCCCCAGCATTTT,CAWRGHFNQPQHF
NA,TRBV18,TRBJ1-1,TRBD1,TGTGCCAGCTCACCGCTGACAGGGGGCGTAAAGGGCACTGAAGCTTTCTTT,CASSPLTGGVKGTEAFF
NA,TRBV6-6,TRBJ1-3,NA,TGTGCCAGCAGTTACTCGAAATCAGGGGCTGGAAACACCATATATTTT,CASSYSKSGAGNTIYF
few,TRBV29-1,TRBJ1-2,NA,TGCAGCGTTGAATCTTCCAACTATGGCTACACCTTC,CSVESSNYGYTF
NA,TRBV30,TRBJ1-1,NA,TGTGCCTGGAGTGCGGCAGGCTTGAACACTGAAGCTTTCTTT,CAWSAAGLNTEAFF
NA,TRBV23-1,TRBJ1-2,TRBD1,TGCGCCAGCAGTCAATCGCGGCCGGACAGGGGGGGCTATGGCTACACCTTC,CASSQSRPDRGGYGYTF
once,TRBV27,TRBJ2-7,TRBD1,TGTGCCAGCAGTTTACTGACAGGGGCCGACCACGAGCAGTACTTC,CASSLLTGADHEQYF
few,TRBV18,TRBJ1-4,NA,TGTGCCAGCTCACCTACCCAGGACACAACTAATGAAAAACTGTTTTTT,CASSPTQDTTNEKLFF
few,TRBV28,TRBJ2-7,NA,TGTGCCAGCAGACCCCGTCGACAGCACGCAGGCGAGCAGTACTTC,CASRPRRQHAGEQYF
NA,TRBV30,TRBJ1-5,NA,TGTGCCTGGAGTGGAGGGCAGGGGAGGACTCAGCCCCAGCATTTT,CAWSGGQGRTQPQHF
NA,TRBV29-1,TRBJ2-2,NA,TGCAGCGTTCTGGGGCGGAATACCGGGGAGCTGTTTTTT,CSVLGRNTGELFF
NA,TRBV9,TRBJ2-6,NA,TGTGCCAGCAGCGTAGACGACGGTCCCCCTGGGGCCAACGTCCTGACTTTC,CASSVDDGPPGANVLTF
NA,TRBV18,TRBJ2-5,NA,TGTGCCAGCTCATCACAAGAGACCCAGTACTTC,CASSSQETQYF
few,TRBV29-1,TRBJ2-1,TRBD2,TGCAGCGCCGTAACCACTAGCGGGGGGGCCGGTGAGCAGTTCTTC,CSAVTTSGGAGEQFF
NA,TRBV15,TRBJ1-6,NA,TGTGCCACCAGCAGAGATCAACGGGAAGCACCCCTCCACTTT,CATSRDQREAPLHF
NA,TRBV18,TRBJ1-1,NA,TGTGCCAGCTCACCAGATAGGTCTGAAGCTTTCTTT,CASSPDRSEAFF
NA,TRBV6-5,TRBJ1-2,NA,TGTGCCAGCACCCCGGGCTTTGGGGCGAACTATGGCTACACCTTC,CASTPGFGANYGYTF
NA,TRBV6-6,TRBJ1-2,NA,TGTGCCAGCAGTTACTCGAGGGGACAAGGAGGCTACACCTTC,CASSYSRGQGGYTF
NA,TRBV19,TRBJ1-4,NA,TGTGCCAGCAGGCCTCCCGAAAATGAAAAACTGTTTTTT,CASRPPENEKLFF
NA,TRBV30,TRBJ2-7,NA,TGCGCCTGGAGTGTACCTACGAACAGGGCTAGCTCCTACGAGCAGTACTTC,CAWSVPTNRASSYEQYF
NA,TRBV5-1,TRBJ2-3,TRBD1,TGCGCCAGCAGCTTGGCCGCTGGACAGGGGGCAGATACGCAGTATTTT,CASSLAAGQGADTQYF
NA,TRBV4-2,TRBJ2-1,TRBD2,TGTGCCAGCAGCCAAGACACGGGCGGGGGGGCCGACGAGCAGTTCTTC,CASSQDTGGGADEQFF
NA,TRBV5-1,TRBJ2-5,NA,TGCGCCAGCAGTACACAGTTACAAGAGACCCAGTACTTC,CASSTQLQETQYF
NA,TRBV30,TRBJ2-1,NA,TGTGCCTGGAAACGCGGGGTAGACTACAATGAGCAGTTCTTC,CAWKRGVDYNEQFF
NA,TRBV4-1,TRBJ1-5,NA,TGCGCCAGCAGCCAAGATACCACTGAAGAGGCTCAGCCCCAGCATTTT,CASSQDTTEEAQPQHF
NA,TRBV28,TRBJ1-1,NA,TGTGCCAGCAGCCCCAGGGGTCGGTACATGAACACTGAAGCTTTCTTT,CASSPRGRYMNTEAFF
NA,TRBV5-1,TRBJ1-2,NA,TGCGCCAGCAGCCTGCCTAATGATGGCTACACCTTC,CASSLPNDGYTF
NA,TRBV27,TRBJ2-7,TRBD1,TGTGCCAGCAGTACTGGGGACAGGATCTGGGTGGACGAGCAGTACTTC,CASSTGDRIWVDEQYF
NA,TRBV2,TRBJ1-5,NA,TGTGCCAGCAGTGAACAGGGCCTGCTCAATCAGCCCCAGCATTTT,CASSEQGLLNQPQHF
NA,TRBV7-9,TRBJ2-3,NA,TGTGCCAGCAGCCCGCCTCGGCGGGCCCTCACAGATACGCAGTATTTT,CASSPPRRALTDTQYF
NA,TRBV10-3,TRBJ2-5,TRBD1,TGTGCCGCCGGACAGGACCAAGAGACCCAGTACTTC,CAAGQDQETQYF
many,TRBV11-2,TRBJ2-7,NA,TGTGCCAGCAGCCCCCAGTACGAGCAGTACTTC,CASSPQYEQYF